Below, 26 T cell receptor beta chains from the same sample are listed, as sequenced in a study of regulatory T cells in long-lasting Graves disease (dated by TCRdb to 2020 to 2023). The library was generated by multiplex PCR. TCRdb names Illumina HiSeq 4000 as the instrument used. TCR beta libraries were built with iRepertoire HTBI primers and Arm-PCR amplification of CDR3 regions. TCRdb took the public reads, trimmed them with fastp at Q25, ran MiXCR for clone calling and kept in-frame beta chains. Rows with one shared CDR3 protein collapse into an entry with the most common genes and DNA. In all, the sample holds some 370,000 distinct CDR3 sequences, and roughly 24% of those were seen once. Clones ranked in the top ten supply 28% of the sample. In the paper's terms, the time point label means: persistent/refractory GD, antithyroid drugs over 5 years with positive TRAb. For both TCR sequencing and RNA sequencing, RNA was extracted from PBMCs in TRIzol.

Sequences were derived from peripheral blood mononuclear cells (PBMCs), sampled when the disease was refractory, from a patient treated with antithyroid drugs. The receptors shown here come from a woman aged 40 to 50 with Graves disease. Donor details come from another sample of the same person, matched by shared clones.

This clonotype came up many times. The gene calls are TRBV28 and TRBJ1-2; no clear D gene. V was clipped by 3 bases and J by 2 bases, with 10 bases between them. The CDR3 has 14 residues. Germline V gene sequence: CDR1 MDHEN, CDR2 SYDVKM. The CDR3 DNA is TGTGCCAGCAGTTTCCCATATGCAAACTATGGCTACACCTTC. It specifies CASSFPYANYGYTF.

This clonotype was observed at least ten times. The chain employs TRBV2 and TRBJ1-2; tentative D call: TRBD1 (6 bases). Germline V CDR1 and CDR2: SNHLY, FYNNEI. Trimming shortened V by 3 bases and J by 8 bases, and 13 bases separated the two germline ends. The CDR3 spans 13 residues. CDR3 bases: TGTGCCAGCAGTGATACAGGGAGGGGCGGCTACACCTTC. This codes for CASSDTGRGGYTF.

This clonotype was counted ten times or more. The rearrangement uses TRBV20-1 and TRBJ2-7, with TRBD1 as a possible D gene (6 bases). Per germline, CDR1 DFQATT and CDR2 SNEGSKA (reference sequence). V lost 3 bases and J lost 4, with 16 bases in between. The CDR3 contains 14 residues. CDR3 nucleotides: TGCAGTGCTAGTGGAGCCGGGACACTGTACGAGCAGTACTTC. Residues: CSASGAGTLYEQYF.

This clonotype was counted many times. Mismatch with germline at one junction end may stem from a read error. V usage is TRBV12-3 or TRBV12-4 and J usage is TRBJ2-6; the D is unclear. The CDR3 contains 14 residues. This CDR3 reads CASSLGAGANVLTF. The CDR3 DNA reads as TGTGCCAGCAGCTTAGGAGCTGGGGCCAACGTCCTGACTTTC.

This clonotype appeared many times. V is TRBV2 and J is TRBJ2-5; D not certain. Germline values: CDR1 SNHLY, CDR2 FYNNEI. CDR3 size: 13 residues. The ends were cut back, 5 bases at V and 1 base at J, with 8 bases in the middle. The CDR3 nucleotides read TGTGCCAGCAGTTATGGCTTCCAAGAGACCCAGTACTTC. Its protein is CASSYGFQETQYF.

A note on this clonotype: The junction departs from germline at one end; a sequencing error may be responsible. The J gene is TRBJ2-7, the V gene TRBV2; 11 bases fit TRBD2. This CDR3 region has 15 residues. Germline V gene lookup returns CDR1 SNHLY and CDR2 FYNNEI. The CDR3: CASSYVAGGDYEQYF. CDR3 nucleotides: TGCGCCAGCAGCTATGTAGCGGGAGGGGATTACGAGCAGTACTTC.

This clonotype was observed many times. The gene calls are TRBV25-1 and TRBJ1-1; no clear D. Trimming took off 10 bases at V and 4 bases at J, with 13 bases between the two ends. Germline CDR1 reads MGHDK; CDR2 reads SYGVNS. This CDR3 has 12 residues. This CDR3 reads CANPVWFTEAFF. In DNA form, the CDR3 reads TGTGCCAATCCCGTTTGGTTCACTGAAGCTTTCTTT. Full variable domain (outside the CDR3, taken from reference TRBV25-1 and TRBJ1-1): EADIYQTPRYLVIGTGKKITLECSQTMGHDKMYWYQQDPGMELHLIHYSYGVNSTEKGDLSSESTVSRIRTEHFPLTLESARPSHTSQYLCANPVWFTEAFFGQGTRLTVV.

The chain carries TRBV7-9 and TRBJ1-2; the D gene is possibly TRBD1 (5 bases). Trimming took off 4 bases at V and 5 bases at J, with 17 bases between the two ends. The germline V gene encodes CDR1 SEHNR and CDR2 FQNEAQ (reference sequence). The CDR3 totals 15 residues. In DNA, the CDR3 is TGTGCCAGCAGCTCATCAACGACAGAGACTTATGGCTACACCTTC. This sequence encodes CASSSSTTETYGYTF.

In DNA, the CDR3 is TGCAGTGCTAGAGCCTCTAGGACAGTCTGGGGAGAGACCCAGTACTTC. Protein: CSARASRTVWGETQYF. This sequence joins TRBV20-1 and TRBJ2-5, with a possible D match to TRBD1 (6 bases). The V end lost 1 base, the J end lost 4 bases, and 19 bases lay between the germline ends. The CDR3 has 16 residues. Germline CDR1 is DFQATT and CDR2 is SNEGSKA (reference sequence).

This clonotype was observed many times. This chain joins TRBV20-1 and TRBJ1-5, with a possible D match to TRBD1 (6 bases). The CDR3 totals 13 residues. Trimming removed 5 bases at V and 0 bases at J, with 8 bases between. Germline lookup yields CDR1 DFQATT and CDR2 SNEGSKA (reference sequence). The CDR3 spells CSARQVSNQPQHF. DNA for the CDR3: TGCAGTGCTCGACAGGTTAGCAATCAGCCCCAGCATTTT.

This clonotype occurred many times. The chain has TRBV5-1 and TRBJ1-1; 9 nucleotides agree with TRBD1. V dropped 5 bases and J dropped 6; count of bases not matched to a gene: 2. The germline CDR1 and CDR2 sequences are SGHRS and YFSETQ. CDR3 length: 12 residues. The CDR3 DNA sequence: TGCGCCAGCAGTTGGACAGGGGCTGAAGCTTTCTTT. This gives the protein CASSWTGAEAFF.

The genes are TRBV7-2 and TRBJ2-7; 9 bases fit TRBD2. CDR1 and CDR2 (germline): SGHTA, FQGNSA. V lost 5 bases to trimming and J lost 0 bases; unmatched junction nucleotides: 14. CDR3 length equals 18 residues. The CDR3 region is CASSPRASGRSSSYEQYF. CDR3 bases: TGTGCCAGCAGCCCGAGAGCGAGCGGGAGGTCAAGCTCCTACGAGCAGTACTTC.

This clonotype showed up many times. The CDR3 nucleotides are TGTGCCAGCAGTTTGGGGGATAGCTCCTACGAGCAGTACTTC. As protein: CASSLGDSSYEQYF. The J gene is TRBJ2-7, the V gene TRBV12-3 or TRBV12-4, with D perhaps TRBD1 or TRBD2 (5 bases each). The V gene lost 3 bases and the J gene lost 0 bases, with 9 bases spanning the gap. The CDR3 spans 14 residues.

The chain uses TRBV30 and TRBJ2-5; D remains unclear. Between the trimmed V and J ends, which lost 1 base and 3 bases, there was a span of 9 bases. This CDR3 contains 13 residues. Germline V CDR1 and CDR2: GTSNPN, SVGIG (reference sequence). The CDR3 coding sequence is TGTGCCTGGAGTGCTCAACAGAAAGAGACCCAGTACTTC. Amino acids: CAWSAQQKETQYF.

The chain is built from TRBV7-9 and TRBJ2-7; 9 nucleotides line up with TRBD1. Trimming cost V 4 bases and J 5 bases; bases outside gene matches: 9. CDR1 SEHNR and CDR2 FQNEAQ come from the germline V gene (reference sequence). This CDR3 has 15 residues. The CDR3 coding sequence is TGTGCCAGCAGCTCTGCCGGGACAGGGTTGAACGAGCAGTACTTC. Translation: CASSSAGTGLNEQYF.

This clonotype showed up many times. The gene calls are TRBV12-3 or TRBV12-4 and TRBJ1-6; D is unclear. V was trimmed by 6 bases and J by 5 bases, leaving 14 bases between them. This CDR3 region has 15 residues. The CDR3 sequence is CASSPLPANNSPLHF. CDR3 sequence (DNA): TGTGCCAGCAGCCCCTTGCCGGCCAATAATTCACCCCTCCACTTT.

This clonotype was detected ten times or more. This sequence joins TRBV11-2 and TRBJ1-1; D is ambiguous. CDR1 SGHAT and CDR2 FQNNGV come from the germline V gene. The CDR3 length is 15 residues. V gave up 1 base and J gave up 0 bases, with 9 bases separating them. The CDR3 loop reads CASSLVRTLNTEAFF. CDR3 nucleotides: TGTGCCAGCAGCTTAGTTCGGACCTTGAACACTGAAGCTTTCTTT.

V usage is TRBV20-1 and J usage is TRBJ2-4, with 10 bases that match TRBD1. The trim removed 5 bases at V and 5 bases at J, leaving 6 bases unmatched. Germline CDR1 is DFQATT and CDR2 is SNEGSKA (reference sequence). The CDR3 spans 14 residues. The CDR3 DNA follows: TGCAGTGCTCTGGGACAGGGGCTAGAAAACATTCAGTACTTC. The encoded protein is CSALGQGLENIQYF.

This clonotype was seen a few times. The V and J genes are TRBV20-1 and TRBJ1-1; no reliable D call. V shed 3 bases and J shed 1 base, with 6 bases lying between them. In germline, CDR1 is DFQATT, CDR2 SNEGSKA (reference sequence). The CDR3 consists of 12 residues. The CDR3 here is CSASSSNTEAFF. DNA for the CDR3: TGCAGTGCTAGCTCCTCGAACACTGAAGCTTTCTTT.

V is TRBV2 and J is TRBJ2-7, with D possibly matching TRBD1 (5 bases). Trimming cost V 6 bases and J 3 bases, with 27 bases left between them. Per the germline V gene, CDR1 is SNHLY and CDR2 is FYNNEI. CDR3 length equals 18 residues. CDR3 DNA: TGTGCCAGCAGCCATAACCTGCTGCGTAGTGGGGCGAACTACGAGCAGTACTTC. As protein: CASSHNLLRSGANYEQYF.

The chain recombines TRBV10-2 with TRBJ2-7, with 10 bases lining up with TRBD2. Germline lookup yields CDR1 WSHSY and CDR2 SAAADI. The trim removed 7 bases at V and 2 bases at J, leaving 5 bases unmatched. The CDR3 is made up of 14 amino acids. The chain's CDR3 is CASTIAGGTYEQYF. The CDR3 coding sequence is TGCGCCAGCACCATAGCGGGAGGAACCTACGAGCAGTACTTC.

The sample holds many counts of this clonotype. The V and J genes are TRBV28 and TRBJ2-7; TRBD2 might be the D (6 bases). The CDR3 spans 12 residues. V was pared by 2 bases and J by 7 bases, with 9 bases between. CDR1 is MDHEN and CDR2 is SYDVKM in the germline V gene. CDR3 nucleotide sequence: TGTGCCAGCAGTTTACGAGGGAGGGAGCAGTACTTC. As protein: CASSLRGREQYF.

This clonotype was observed at least ten times. The gene calls are TRBV2 and TRBJ1-5; no clear D. The CDR3 spans 15 residues. Looked up from germline, CDR1 is SNHLY and CDR2 is FYNNEI. The V end lost 4 bases, the J end lost 0 bases, and 10 bases lay between the germline ends. In DNA form, the CDR3 reads TGTGCCAGCAGTGGGGGATGGGATAGCAATCAGCCCCAGCATTTT. As protein: CASSGGWDSNQPQHF.

V usage is TRBV28 and J usage is TRBJ2-6, with 7 bases aligning to TRBD1. The trim removed 2 bases at V and 0 bases at J, leaving 7 bases unmatched. There are 18 residues in the CDR3. Per germline, CDR1 MDHEN and CDR2 SYDVKM. The CDR3, as DNA: TGTGCCAGCAGTTTACCGGGACAGTTTATCTCTGGGGCCAACGTCCTGACTTTC. This gives the protein CASSLPGQFISGANVLTF.

The CDR3 DNA follows: TGCAGCGCCCAAGGGGGGCTCTCCTACGAGCAGTACTTC. It specifies CSAQGGLSYEQYF. This chain joins TRBV29-1 and TRBJ2-7; TRBD1 or TRBD2 may be the D gene (6 bases each). The CDR3 runs to 13 residues. Looked up from germline, CDR1 is SQVTM and CDR2 is ANQGSEA. V was trimmed by 7 bases and J by 0 bases, leaving 13 bases between them.

The rearrangement links TRBV6-1 to TRBJ1-5; D uncertain. With 6 bases removed from V and 1 base from J, the gap between germline ends came to 10 bases. Germline V gene lookup returns CDR1 MNHNS and CDR2 SASEGT. This CDR3 has 14 residues. CDR3 region: CASRDRSSNQPQHF. The CDR3 DNA is TGTGCCAGCAGAGACCGGTCAAGCAATCAGCCCCAGCATTTT.